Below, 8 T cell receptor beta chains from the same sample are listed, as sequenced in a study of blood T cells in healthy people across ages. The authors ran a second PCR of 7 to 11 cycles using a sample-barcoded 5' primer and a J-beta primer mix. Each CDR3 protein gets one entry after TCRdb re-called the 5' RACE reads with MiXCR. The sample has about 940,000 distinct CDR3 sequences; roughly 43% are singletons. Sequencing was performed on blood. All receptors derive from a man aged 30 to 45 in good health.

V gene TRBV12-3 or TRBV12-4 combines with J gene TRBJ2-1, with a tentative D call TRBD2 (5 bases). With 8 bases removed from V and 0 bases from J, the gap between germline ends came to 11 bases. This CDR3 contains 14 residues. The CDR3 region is CASLGRVSYNEQFF. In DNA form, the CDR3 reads TGTGCCAGCCTCGGGCGGGTCTCCTACAATGAGCAGTTCTTC.

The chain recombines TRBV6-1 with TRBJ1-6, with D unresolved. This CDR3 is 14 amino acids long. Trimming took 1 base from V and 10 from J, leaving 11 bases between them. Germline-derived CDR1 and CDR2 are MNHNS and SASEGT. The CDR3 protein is CASSEGMALSPLHF. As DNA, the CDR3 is TGTGCCAGCAGTGAAGGGATGGCTTTGTCACCCCTCCACTTT.

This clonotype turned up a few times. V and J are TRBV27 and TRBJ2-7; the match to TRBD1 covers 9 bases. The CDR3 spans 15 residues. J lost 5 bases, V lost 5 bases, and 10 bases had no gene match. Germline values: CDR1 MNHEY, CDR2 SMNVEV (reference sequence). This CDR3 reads CASSPGTGSIHEQYF. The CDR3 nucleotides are TGTGCCAGCAGTCCCGGGACAGGGAGTATCCACGAGCAGTACTTC.

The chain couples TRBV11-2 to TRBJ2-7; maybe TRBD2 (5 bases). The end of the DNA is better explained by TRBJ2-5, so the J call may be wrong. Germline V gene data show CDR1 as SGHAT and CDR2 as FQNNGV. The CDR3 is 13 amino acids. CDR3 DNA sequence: TGTGCCAGCAGCTTAGTAGCTGGAGGGACCCAGTACTTC. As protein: CASSLVAGGTQYF.

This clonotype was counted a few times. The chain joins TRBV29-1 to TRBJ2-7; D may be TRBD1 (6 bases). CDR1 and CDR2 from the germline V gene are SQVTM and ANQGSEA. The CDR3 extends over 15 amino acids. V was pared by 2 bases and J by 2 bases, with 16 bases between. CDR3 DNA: TGCAGCGTTGAAATCGAGGACAGTAAACCCTACGAGCAGTACTTC. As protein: CSVEIEDSKPYEQYF.

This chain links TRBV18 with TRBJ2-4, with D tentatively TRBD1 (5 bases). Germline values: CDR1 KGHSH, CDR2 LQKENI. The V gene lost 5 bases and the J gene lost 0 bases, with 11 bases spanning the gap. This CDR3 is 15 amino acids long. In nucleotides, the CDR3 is TGTGCCAGCTCAGTCCGCAGGGAAGCCAAAAACATTCAGTACTTC. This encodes CASSVRREAKNIQYF.

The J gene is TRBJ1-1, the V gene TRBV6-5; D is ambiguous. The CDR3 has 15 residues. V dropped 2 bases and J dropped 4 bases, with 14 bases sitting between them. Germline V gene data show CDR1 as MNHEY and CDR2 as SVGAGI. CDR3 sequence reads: CASSYLGLRGTEAFF. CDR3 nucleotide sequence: TGTGCCAGCAGTTACCTGGGTCTTCGAGGCACTGAAGCTTTCTTT.

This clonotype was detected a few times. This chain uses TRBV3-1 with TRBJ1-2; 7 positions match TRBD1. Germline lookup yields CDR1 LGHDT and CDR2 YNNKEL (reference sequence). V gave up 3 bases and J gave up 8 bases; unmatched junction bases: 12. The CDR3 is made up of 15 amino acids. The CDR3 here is CASSQDQGQPGGYTF. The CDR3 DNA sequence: TGTGCCAGCAGCCAGGACCAGGGACAGCCCGGGGGCTACACCTTC.